This TCR beta chain emerged from a study of blood T cell repertoires in COVID-19. Looking at the study overall: Sites across the United States, Italy and Spain contributed samples from acute and convalescent COVID-19.

The junction had 7 bases not matched to a gene; V was cut back by 1 base and J by 0 bases. Looked up from germline, CDR1 is SGHAT and CDR2 is FQNNGV. This CDR3 has 18 amino acids. TCRdb's table, derived via immunoSEQ multiplex PCR, lists solely in-frame clones and lacks some. The data show 45,000 to 50,000 clones, 70% to 90% seen once. The genes are TRBV11-2 and TRBJ2-1; 9 positions agree with TRBD2. This clonotype was sampled from a human donor in a cohort sampled during active COVID-19. Sequencing was carried out using peripheral blood. DNA for the CDR3: TGTGCCAGCAGCTTAGGGGCTAGCGGGGCGAGCTCCTACAATGAGCAGTTCTTC. Amino acid sequence: CASSLGASGASSYNEQFF.